A selection of T cell receptor beta chains follows, all from one sample in a study of CD8 T cells in ankylosing spondylitis. TCRdb re-derived calls from the 5' RACE reads in MiXCR, one entry per CDR3 protein. In the table there are some 840,000 distinct CDR3 sequences, about 10% of which are singletons. Sample: blood, either unsorted or a sorted T cell fraction (not recorded which). These receptors were obtained from a male donor with ankylosing spondylitis. CDR3s leave out the opening cysteine and the closing phenylalanine or tryptophan.

>10|TRBV7-2
ASGGTPYEQY
>12|TRBV4-1
ASSQPTQNHGYT
>14|TRBV11-1
ASSARTSGVYNEQF
>12|TRBV7-6
ASGSLGAGEKLF
>15|TRBV7-2
ASSLRAGTSVTGELF
>13|TRBV11-2
ASSPFPVSTDTQY
>11|TRBV20-1
SASSGGNQPQH
>13|TRBV15
ATSIRGGSQETQY
>12|TRBV27
ASSKQGLSTEAF
>12|TRBV12-3/TRBV12-4
ASSLAQQNTEAF
>11|TRBV29-1
SGWTANNEKLF
>14|TRBV6-5
ASSFPLGQLLSPLH
>14|TRBV4-3
ASSQAGTGIGTEAF
>13|TRBV18
ASSTLAGSSYEQY
>14|TRBV7-9
ASSLAVGVSNQPQH
>11|TRBV10-1
ASGGTGVGELF
>11|TRBV28
ASSLFGRYGYT
>12|TRBV9
ASSPRSSAYEQY
>11|TRBV6-5
ASSYSRGLGYT
>11|TRBV7-2
ASNNPQDSEQF
>13|TRBV20-1
SARDRTGYNSPLH
>14|TRBV11-1
ASSPRGGRGTGELF
>11|TRBV25-1
ASTPTGNTEAF
>13|TRBV7-9
ASSLGQGGLNEQF
>11|TRBV9
ASSVDPSSQAF
>10|TRBV15
ATSPAATEAF
>12|TRBV5-1
ASSFAGGAESYT
>13|TRBV10-2
ASRNQGGVTPEAF
>12|TRBV5-1
ASSLVRMNTEAF
>13|TRBV6-1
ASAGRTYSGNTIY
>11|TRBV9
ASSRLASDTQY
>12|TRBV2
ASSVARTNTEAF
>12|TRBV5-5
ASSLTASLEGYT
>14|TRBV18
ASSPPGLAGANEQF
>12|TRBV14
ASSRAGAYNEQF
>13|TRBV20-1
SAVSRWDGYTEAF
>13|TRBV4-3
ASSQVYRGGTEAF
>12|TRBV12-3/TRBV12-4
ASSFGGYGNTIY
>12|TRBV7-2
ASGGSGGYNEQF
>14|TRBV5-1
ASSLAATGGTGELF
>11|TRBV5-1
ASSQVNTGELF
>13|TRBV9
ASSAASGKDYGYT
>13|TRBV11-1
ASSLWDRVTDTQY
>13|TRBV28
ASTSQRGSNTEAF
>13|TRBV4-3
ASSQGGPGSSPLH
>13|TRBV5-5
ASSQEGMSSYEQY
>15|TRBV4-2
ASSHLGLAHFTDTQY